The next 20 T cell receptor beta chains were all read from a single sample in a study of T cell responses to AZD1222 COVID-19 vaccine. This table comes from immunoSEQ multiplex PCR, and its TCRdb copy is limited to in-frame clones, with some not included. The profile shows 150,000 to 200,000 clones, 90% of them singletons. The specimen was peripheral blood, collected on day 0 of AZD1222 vaccination. The receptors were gathered from an adult in good health.

The CDR3 spells CASSSPRGSNEQFF. In DNA, the CDR3 is TGTGCCAGCAGCTCCCCCCGGGGTAGTAATGAGCAGTTCTTC. The chain carries TRBV11-3 and TRBJ2-1; TRBD2 might be the D (5 bases). Trimming took 4 bases from V and 7 from J, leaving 14 bases between them. The CDR3 is 14 residues long. From germline, CDR1 is SGHNT and CDR2 YENEEA. The variable domain in full, with the rest retrieved from reference TRBV11-3 and TRBJ2-1, is EAGVVQSPRYKIIEKKQPVAFWCNPISGHNTLYWYLQNLGQGPELLIRYENEEAVDDSQLPKDRFSAERLKGVDSTLKIQPAELGDSAVYLCASSSPRGSNEQFFGPGTRLTVL.

The chain has TRBV7-2 and TRBJ2-2; D might be TRBD2 (6 bases). Trimming took 5 bases from V and 3 from J, leaving 10 bases between them. CDR3 size: 14 residues. CDR1 is SGHTA, CDR2 FQGNSA, per germline. The CDR3 DNA reads as TGTGCCAGCAGCACGGGGGTTTACACCGGGGAGCTGTTTTTT. Translating gives CASSTGVYTGELFF.

The chain uses TRBV7-3 and TRBJ1-1; unclear D gene. There are 13 residues in the CDR3. V dropped 2 bases and J dropped 4 bases, with 8 bases sitting between them. The V gene's germline CDR1 is SGHTA and CDR2 FQGTGA. DNA of the CDR3: TGTGCCAGCAGCTTAGGCTTGAGCACTGAAGCTTTCTTT. Protein sequence: CASSLGLSTEAFF.

The chain employs TRBV11-2 and TRBJ1-2, with D possibly TRBD1 on 5 matching bases. The CDR3 sequence is 12 residues long. The V gene lost 5 bases and the J gene lost 6 bases, with 10 bases spanning the gap. Germline lookup yields CDR1 SGHAT and CDR2 FQNNGV. CDR3: CASSRGEDGYTF. The DNA of the CDR3 is TGTGCCAGCAGCAGAGGGGAGGATGGCTACACCTTC.

This sequence joins TRBV6-2 or TRBV6-3 and TRBJ2-2, with D perhaps matching TRBD2 (5 bases). The length of the CDR3 is 15 residues. V lost 2 bases, J lost 5 bases, and 12 bases lay in between. Germline-derived CDR1 and CDR2 are MNHEY and SVGEGT. The CDR3 region has the DNA TGTGCCAGCAGTTACCGCCGGGGTGGGACCGGGGAGCTGTTTTTT. It encodes CASSYRRGGTGELFF.

The V call is TRBV28, the J call TRBJ1-4; 7 bases agree with TRBD1. This CDR3 has 14 residues. Germline CDR1 MDHEN, CDR2 SYDVKM. Trimming removed 5 bases from V and 8 bases from J; junction bases left unmatched: 8. CDR3 coding DNA: TGTGCCAGCAGTCTAGACAGGGTTGGCGAAAAACTGTTTTTT. Translation gives CASSLDRVGEKLFF.

V usage is TRBV5-1 and J usage is TRBJ1-3; TRBD1 is a possible D gene (5 bases). CDR3 length equals 14 residues. Per germline, CDR1 SGHRS and CDR2 YFSETQ. Trimming shortened V by 0 bases and J by 4 bases, and 8 bases separated the two germline ends. This chain's CDR3 is CASSLEGEGNTIYF. The CDR3 nucleotides are TGCGCCAGCAGCTTGGAAGGGGAGGGAAACACCATATATTTT.

The V call is TRBV9, the J call TRBJ2-5, with D possibly matching TRBD2 (5 bases). CDR1 SGDLS and CDR2 YYNGEE come from the germline V gene. V was shortened by 0 bases and J by 1 base, with 10 bases between the two germline ends. CDR3 length equals 15 residues. The DNA of the CDR3 is TGTGCCAGCAGCGTAGTAGGGAGCCGCCAAGAGACCCAGTACTTC. Amino acid sequence: CASSVVGSRQETQYF.

V and J are TRBV4-3 and TRBJ2-3; TRBD2 matches at 8 bases. Germline trimming cut 0 bases from V and 5 bases from J; bases unmatched to any gene: 4. CDR1 and CDR2 from the germline V gene are LGHNA and YSLEER. The CDR3 has 15 residues. The CDR3 nucleotides are TGCGCCAGCAGCCAAGAGGGAAGCGGGGGAGATACGCAGTATTTT. It yields the protein CASSQEGSGGDTQYF.

CDR3 in DNA: TGTGCCAGCAGCGTAGATGGAAGGAGCAGCTCCTACGAGCAGTACTTC. Amino acid sequence: CASSVDGRSSSYEQYF. The chain has TRBV9 and TRBJ2-7; D gene ambiguous. CDR1 and CDR2 from the germline V gene are SGDLS and YYNGEE. V lost 0 bases to trimming and J lost 0 bases, with 13 bases between them. This CDR3 region has 16 residues.

V gene TRBV7-6 combines with J gene TRBJ2-2; TRBD1 matches at 7 bases. The V and J ends lost 8 bases and 6 bases, in that order; junction bases with no gene match: 6. Germline V gives CDR1 SGHVS, CDR2 FNYEAQ. This CDR3 is 13 amino acids long. The CDR3, as DNA: TGTGCCAGCTCTGGCAGGGGGTCCGGGGAGCTGTTTTTT. It encodes CASSGRGSGELFF.

The rearrangement joins TRBV7-9 to TRBJ2-1; the D gene is possibly TRBD2 (5 bases). V dropped 4 bases and J dropped 5 bases, with 9 bases sitting between them. CDR3 length: 13 amino acids. Germline V gene lookup returns CDR1 SEHNR and CDR2 FQNEAQ (reference sequence). The CDR3 DNA follows: TGTGCCAGCAGCTGGATACTAGACAATGAGCAGTTCTTC. This codes for CASSWILDNEQFF. The complete variable domain, with remaining parts taken from reference TRBV7-9 and TRBJ2-1, reads DTGVSQNPRHKITKRGQNVTFRCDPISEHNRLYWYRQTLGQGPEFLTYFQNEAQLEKSRLLSDRFSAERPKGSFSTLEIQRTEQGDSAMYLCASSWILDNEQFFGPGTRLTVL.

This clone was seen a few times. The genes are TRBV3-1 (or the pseudogene TRBV3-2) and TRBJ2-2; D gene unclear. The germline gives CDR1 LGHDT, CDR2 YNNKEL (reference sequence). The V end lost 0 bases, the J end lost 2 bases, and 10 bases lay between the germline ends. This CDR3 is built from 16 residues. CDR3 sequence reads: CASSQDVTANTGELFF. The CDR3 region has the DNA TGTGCCAGCAGCCAAGATGTAACGGCCAACACCGGGGAGCTGTTTTTT.

V is TRBV5-1 and J is TRBJ1-3; D not certain. CDR1 SGHRS and CDR2 YFSETQ come from the germline V gene. This CDR3 has 13 residues. The V gene lost 4 bases and the J gene lost 5 bases, with 10 bases spanning the gap. CDR3 residues: CASSQDVRNTIYF. DNA for the CDR3: TGCGCCAGCAGCCAGGACGTCAGAAACACCATATATTTT.

The chain is built from TRBV2 and TRBJ1-2, with D perhaps matching TRBD1 (5 bases). The germline V gene encodes CDR1 SNHLY and CDR2 FYNNEI. The CDR3 is 14 amino acids. Trimming removed 3 bases at V and 8 bases at J, with 16 bases between. Written as DNA, the CDR3 is TGTGCCAGCAGTGATCCCGGGGGGGTATCGGGCTACACCTTC. Amino acid sequence: CASSDPGGVSGYTF.

The V call is TRBV5-4, the J call TRBJ1-1; TRBD1 matches 7 bases. V lost 6 bases, J lost 1 base, and 3 bases stayed unmatched. Per the germline V gene, CDR1 is SGHNT and CDR2 is YYREEE (reference sequence). The CDR3 runs 13 residues. Here the CDR3 DNA reads TGTGCCAGCACCAGACAGGGGAACACTGAAGCTTTCTTT. This gives the protein CASTRQGNTEAFF. Variable domain in full (rest from reference TRBV5-4 and TRBJ1-1): ETGVTQSPTHLIKTRGQQVTLRCSSQSGHNTVSWYQQALGQGPQFIFQYYREEENGRGNFPPRFSGLQFPNYSSELNVNALELDDSALYLCASTRQGNTEAFFGQGTRLTVV.

This clone has a single count. This chain joins TRBV6-5 and TRBJ1-2, with D perhaps matching TRBD1 (5 bases). Per germline, CDR1 MNHEY and CDR2 SVGAGI. The CDR3 is made up of 13 amino acids. V lost 3 bases to trimming and J lost 2 bases, with 7 bases between them. In DNA form, the CDR3 reads TGTGCCAGCAGTTATAACAGGAACTATGGCTACACCTTC. Translating gives CASSYNRNYGYTF.

The genes are TRBV6-5 and TRBJ1-2; 11 nucleotides match TRBD1. Germline lookup yields CDR1 MNHEY and CDR2 SVGAGI. The CDR3 length is 14 residues. With V trimmed by 7 bases and J by 4 bases, 5 bases remained unmatched. The CDR3 is CASNSGTGGYGYTF. The CDR3 coding sequence is TGTGCCAGCAACTCCGGGACAGGGGGCTATGGCTACACCTTC.

V is TRBV5-6 and J is TRBJ2-5, with D tentatively TRBD2 (6 bases). The length of the CDR3 is 15 residues. CDR1 and CDR2 from the germline V gene are SGHDT and YYEEEE. The V and J ends lost 3 bases and 5 bases respectively, with 17 bases between them. CDR3 DNA: TGTGCCAGCAGCTCTCTCGCGGGGATGAAGGAGACCCAGTACTTC. Translated: CASSSLAGMKETQYF.

The V call is TRBV5-4, the J call TRBJ2-5, with 9 bases that match TRBD1. V shed 4 bases, J shed 4 bases, and the junction held 8 bases outside the gene matches. The V gene's germline CDR1 is SGHNT and CDR2 YYREEE (reference sequence). The CDR3 extends over 15 amino acids. CDR3 coding DNA: TGTGCCAGCAGCCTGGACAGGGGTGGGGGAGAGACCCAGTACTTC. This encodes CASSLDRGGGETQYF.